The 17 T cell receptor beta chains given below trace back to one sample, sequenced in a study of OX40 agonist ivuxolimab in advanced cancers. TCRdb's table, derived via immunoSEQ multiplex PCR, lists solely in-frame clones and lacks some. The sample records about 67,000 clones, 84% being singletons. The sequenced sample was CD4+ or CD8+ T cells sorted from blood, obtained in a trial of the OX40 agonist ivuxolimab. All receptors derive from an adult with an advanced solid tumor such as melanoma, head and neck, liver or kidney cancer.

The J gene is TRBJ2-1, the V gene TRBV7-2; 8 bases map to TRBD1. CDR1 is SGHTA and CDR2 is FQGNSA in the germline V gene. Trimming took 2 bases from V and 8 from J; bases not matched to a gene: 5. There are 14 residues in the CDR3. The CDR3 reads CASSLNSGGDEQFF. The DNA of the CDR3 is TGTGCCAGCAGCTTAAATTCAGGGGGCGATGAGCAGTTCTTC. The full variable domain, completed using reference TRBV7-2 and TRBJ2-1, is GAGVSQSPSNKVTEKGKDVELRCDPISGHTALYWYRQSLGQGLEFLIYFQGNSAPDKSGLPSDRFSAERTGGSVSTLTIQRTQQEDSAVYLCASSLNSGGDEQFFGPGTRLTVL.

V is TRBV6-6 and J is TRBJ2-7, with D possibly being TRBD2 (6 bases). The CDR3 runs to 12 residues. V lost 5 bases to trimming and J lost 3 bases, with 8 bases between them. The germline CDR1 and CDR2 sequences are MNHNY and SVGAGI (reference sequence). This chain's CDR3 is CASSPGGYEQYF. CDR3 nucleotides: TGTGCCAGCAGTCCCGGGGGCTACGAGCAGTACTTC.

In this sample, this clone turned up a few times. This rearrangement joins TRBV7-8 to TRBJ1-2; no clear D gene. The CDR3 spans 14 residues. Germline CDR1 reads SGHVS; CDR2 reads FQNEAQ. V shed 4 bases and J shed 3 bases, with 12 bases lying between them. CDR3 protein: CASSSSREYYGYTF. In nucleotides, the CDR3 is TGTGCCAGCAGCTCATCAAGGGAGTACTATGGCTACACCTTC.

This chain joins TRBV5-6 and TRBJ2-3, with 8 bases matching TRBD1. Germline trimming cut 4 bases from V and 2 bases from J; bases unmatched to any gene: 9. Germline V gene sequence: CDR1 SGHDT, CDR2 YYEEEE. This CDR3 contains 16 residues. The CDR3 bases are TGTGCCAGCAGCCCCTTCGGGGACAGGCCCACAGATACGCAGTATTTT. This encodes CASSPFGDRPTDTQYF.

V and J are TRBV9 and TRBJ2-1, with TRBD2 as a possible D gene (6 bases). Germline V gene lookup returns CDR1 SGDLS and CDR2 YYNGEE. This CDR3 has 16 amino acids. V gave up 0 bases and J gave up 1 base, with 11 bases separating them. The CDR3 sequence: CASSVDPSVSYNEQFF. As DNA, the CDR3 is TGTGCCAGCAGCGTAGATCCTAGCGTGTCCTACAATGAGCAGTTCTTC.

The rearrangement joins TRBV6-4 to TRBJ1-2, with 10 bases identical to TRBD1. CDR3 size: 15 residues. Per germline, CDR1 MRHNA and CDR2 SNTAGT. Unmatched junction bases numbered 6, after V lost 5 bases and J lost 3 bases. The CDR3 DNA follows: TGTGCCAGCAGTCGAGAAGGGACAGGGGACTATGGCTACACCTTC. Translation gives CASSREGTGDYGYTF.

The chain has TRBV7-8 and TRBJ1-6; D call uncertain. This CDR3 region has 14 residues. Trimming shortened V by 6 bases and J by 4 bases, and 10 bases separated the two germline ends. Germline-derived CDR1 and CDR2 are SGHVS and FQNEAQ. The chain's CDR3 is CASSITEYNSPLHF. The DNA of the CDR3 is TGTGCCAGCAGTATTACAGAGTATAATTCACCCCTCCACTTT.

The chain uses TRBV2 and TRBJ2-1; TRBD1 aligns across 8 bases. In germline, CDR1 is SNHLY, CDR2 FYNNEI. V was clipped by 8 bases and J by 7 bases; unmatched bases: 7. CDR3 length: 13 residues. The CDR3 loop is CASWAGGLNEQFF. The CDR3, as DNA: TGTGCCAGCTGGGCAGGGGGCTTGAATGAGCAGTTCTTC.

The chain carries TRBV2 and TRBJ2-1, with D maybe TRBD2 (6 bases). V lost 2 bases and J lost 8, with 16 bases in between. The CDR3 totals 15 residues. Germline values: CDR1 SNHLY, CDR2 FYNNEI. CDR3 region: CASSEIREGGDEQFF. In DNA, the CDR3 is TGTGCCAGCAGTGAAATAAGAGAGGGCGGGGATGAGCAGTTCTTC.

The sample holds one count of this clone. V is TRBV6-5 and J is TRBJ2-5, with TRBD1 identical over 8 bases. The CDR3 runs 14 residues. The V gene's germline CDR1 is MNHEY and CDR2 SVGAGI. The V and J ends lost 6 bases and 7 bases, in that order; junction bases with no gene match: 10. The CDR3 sequence is CASSSGGAGLTQYF. CDR3 DNA sequence: TGTGCCAGCAGCTCAGGGGGCGCGGGTTTGACCCAGTACTTC.

V gene TRBV13 combines with J gene TRBJ1-6, with D possibly being TRBD1 (6 bases). This CDR3 is built from 15 residues. Germline V gene sequence: CDR1 PRHDT, CDR2 FYEKMQ (reference sequence). The V and J ends lost 6 bases and 5 bases respectively, with 14 bases between them. The CDR3 nucleotides are TGTGCCAGCAGGAAACGGACAGTACATAATTCACCCCTCCACTTT. It specifies CASRKRTVHNSPLHF.

This sequence joins TRBV4-3 and TRBJ2-2; 10 bases fit TRBD2. V dropped 2 bases and J dropped 4; count of bases not matched to a gene: 7. The V gene's germline CDR1 is LGHNA and CDR2 YSLEER. The CDR3 sequence is 17 residues long. CDR3 nucleotides: TGCGCCAGCAGCCAACCTCGCCTAGCGGGGGTCACCGGGGAGCTGTTTTTT. Its protein product is CASSQPRLAGVTGELFF.

This chain links TRBV9 with TRBJ2-7; D might be TRBD2 (7 bases). The ends were cut back, 4 bases at V and 6 bases at J, with 17 bases in the middle. This CDR3 has 14 residues. Germline CDR1 is SGDLS and CDR2 is YYNGEE. CDR3 protein: CASSPGRGAGEQYF. The CDR3 DNA reads TGTGCCAGCAGCCCCGGACGGGGGGCCGGCGAGCAGTACTTC.

The DNA of the CDR3 is TGTGCCAGCAGTGTTGGAGGACATGGCAAAAACATTCAGTACTTC. Its protein is CASSVGGHGKNIQYF. The chain recombines TRBV2 with TRBJ2-4; D might be TRBD1 or TRBD2, each matching 5 bases. The germline V gene encodes CDR1 SNHLY and CDR2 FYNNEI. V was clipped by 4 bases and J by 3 bases, with 13 bases between them. The CDR3 runs to 15 residues.

V is TRBV7-8 and J is TRBJ1-4; D perhaps matches TRBD1 (5 bases). Germline assignment: CDR1 SGHVS and CDR2 FQNEAQ. V shed 6 bases and J shed 7 bases, with 21 bases lying between them. The CDR3 has 16 amino acids. The CDR3 DNA reads as TGTGCCAGCAGACAAACCACAGGCCCGAGGGGTGAAAAACTGTTTTTT. This sequence encodes CASRQTTGPRGEKLFF.

The chain combines TRBV9 with TRBJ2-5, with D tentatively TRBD1 (6 bases). The CDR3 has 16 amino acids. V shed 0 bases and J shed 1 base, with 13 bases lying between them. Germline loops: CDR1 SGDLS, CDR2 YYNGEE. DNA for the CDR3: TGTGCCAGCAGCGTAGAGGCAGGGGCGATCCAAGAGACCCAGTACTTC. It specifies CASSVEAGAIQETQYF.

The chain joins TRBV7-9 to TRBJ1-2; D ambiguous. The CDR3 has 13 residues. Trimming cost V 5 bases and J 4 bases, with 11 bases left between them. The V gene's germline CDR1 is SEHNR and CDR2 FQNEAQ (reference sequence). Here the CDR3 reads CASSLGGGYGYTF. CDR3 in DNA: TGTGCCAGCAGCCTAGGAGGAGGCTATGGCTACACCTTC.